The entry below describes one T cell receptor beta chain. Its antigen is unknown. The donors gave bone marrow, and they were healthy. This entry is derived from a study of cytomegalovirus exposure and HLA in healthy donors. The study's findings and limits: Follow-up analysis seemed to connect common viral pathogens with several of the most significant clusters identified. The study labeled 150 to 200 TCR beta chains cytomegalovirus-associated. Productive status was seen about 87% or about 30% of the time for most TCR beta V segments in an earlier analysis.

The PCR contained 60 Vbeta and 13 Jbeta primers. Method: immunoSEQ multiplex PCR; TCRdb's copy keeps in-frame clones and lacks some. The sample contains roughly 200,000 clones, roughly four fifths of which appear only once. Germline V gene sequence: CDR1 SGHTA, CDR2 FQGNSA. The CDR3 has 15 amino acids. V gave up 5 bases and J gave up 4 bases; unmatched junction bases: 3. The clonotype originates from a man in his thirties or forties in good health and CMV-seronegative. The chain joins TRBV7-2 to TRBJ2-1; 12 nucleotides match TRBD2. Sequenced: PBMCs. This chain's CDR3 is CASSLGLAGYNEQFF. CDR3 DNA sequence: TGTGCCAGCAGCCTAGGACTAGCGGGATACAATGAGCAGTTCTTC. Based on the CDR3 plus reference TRBV7-2 and TRBJ2-1, the full variable domain is GAGVSQSPSNKVTEKGKDVELRCDPISGHTALYWYRQSLGQGLEFLIYFQGNSAPDKSGLPSDRFSAERTGGSVSTLTIQRTQQEDSAVYLCASSLGLAGYNEQFFGPGTRLTVL.